One and the same sample provided the 9 T cell receptor beta chains below, sequenced in a study of CD8 T cells in ankylosing spondylitis. TCRdb fed the 5' RACE reads into MiXCR, producing one record per CDR3 protein. The sample contains under 300,000 distinct CDR3 sequences, approximately 10% of which appear only once. The source material was blood, either unsorted or a sorted T cell fraction (not recorded which). The receptor set was obtained from a male donor with ankylosing spondylitis or in good health (not recorded which).

The rearrangement joins TRBV5-4 to TRBJ2-2, with 7 nucleotides matching TRBD2. CDR1 is SGHNT, CDR2 YYREEE, per germline (reference sequence). The trim removed 5 bases at V and 5 bases at J, leaving 6 bases unmatched. This CDR3 is built from 14 residues. In nucleotides, the CDR3 is TGTGCCAGCAGTCAAAGCGGGGCGACCGGGGAGCTGTTTTTT. It codes for CASSQSGATGELFF.

This clonotype came up many times. The chain recombines TRBV12-5 with TRBJ2-1; D ambiguous. CDR1 and CDR2 from the germline V gene are LGHNT and FRNRAP. V was clipped by 6 bases and J by 3 bases, with 15 bases between them. The CDR3 spans 15 residues. Here the CDR3 reads CASGSPRRIYNEQFF. CDR3 sequence (DNA): TGTGCTAGTGGGTCCCCCCGGCGGATCTACAATGAGCAGTTCTTC.

In this sample, this clonotype turned up many times. This rearrangement joins TRBV27 to TRBJ1-2; maybe TRBD1 (6 bases). Per germline, CDR1 MNHEY and CDR2 SMNVEV (reference sequence). The CDR3 covers 13 residues. V was cut by 5 bases and J by 7 bases, with 14 bases left in between. The CDR3 coding sequence is TGTGCCAGCAGTCCACAGGGATTGGGTGGCTACACCTTC. It specifies CASSPQGLGGYTF.

With regard to this clonotype: This may be a read error, as it is one base from a much larger clone. The chain recombines TRBV6-2 or TRBV6-3 with TRBJ2-7; perhaps TRBD2 as D (7 bases). Between the trimmed V and J ends, which lost 7 bases and 0 bases, there was a span of 16 bases. The CDR3 is made up of 15 amino acids. Per the germline V gene, CDR1 is MNHEY and CDR2 is SVGEGT. CDR3 DNA: TGTGCCAGCATCTACGGGCGGGGGCCCTCCTACGAGCAGTACTTC. Its translation is CASIYGRGPSYEQYF.

Comment on this clonotype: An end of the junction differs from the germline gene, which may be a read error. The chain has TRBV12-3 or TRBV12-4 and TRBJ1-6; D is undetermined. This CDR3 has 15 residues. CDR3 region: CVSSPITGHNSPLHF. The CDR3 region has the DNA TGTGTCAGCAGCCCGATCACGGGCCATAATTCACCCCTCCACTTT.

This clonotype came up many times. V is TRBV12-3 or TRBV12-4 and J is TRBJ2-3, with D perhaps being TRBD1 or TRBD2 (5 bases each). V was cut by 11 bases and J by 2 bases, with 11 bases left in between. There are 12 residues in the CDR3. In DNA, the CDR3 is TGTGCCTGGGGGTCCGACACAGATACGCAGTATTTT. Translating it yields CAWGSDTDTQYF.

The rearrangement uses TRBV12-3 or TRBV12-4 and TRBJ2-7, with 11 bases fitting TRBD2. V lost 5 bases, J lost 5 bases, and 8 bases stayed unmatched. The CDR3 extends over 15 amino acids. The CDR3: CASSHLAGGPNEQYF. For the CDR3, the DNA is TGTGCCAGCAGTCATCTAGCGGGAGGACCAAACGAGCAGTACTTC.

In this sample, this clonotype turned up many times. The rearrangement uses TRBV4-1 and TRBJ1-5; D unclear. The germline gives CDR1 MGHRA, CDR2 YSYEKL. The CDR3 loop spans 16 amino acids. V was pared by 0 bases and J by 0 bases, with 9 bases between. CDR3 loop: CASSQEGEYSNQPQHF. In nucleotides, the CDR3 is TGCGCCAGCAGCCAAGAGGGAGAGTATAGCAATCAGCCCCAGCATTTT.

Comment on this clonotype: A much larger clone is a single base away; this may be a read error. The chain links TRBV25-1 to TRBJ2-7; 15 positions match TRBD2. Germline V gene lookup returns CDR1 MGHDK and CDR2 SYGVNS. This CDR3 contains 15 residues. The CDR3 DNA reads TGTGCCGGCAGTGGGACTAGCGGGAGGCCCTACGAGCAGTACTTC. Translating it yields CAGSGTSGRPYEQYF.